These 16 T cell receptor beta chains originate from one sample sequenced in a study of circulating and synovial CD4+ cells in juvenile arthritis. TCRdb keeps only in-frame clones here, not all; method: immunoSEQ multiplex PCR. The table has tens of thousands of clones, roughly 95% seen once; the top ten hold 0.15% to 0.2%. Sample: CD4+ T cells from blood. Every receptor here comes from a human donor with juvenile idiopathic arthritis.

The CDR3 nucleotides are TGTGCCTGGGGAACAGCTTATAGCAATCAGCCCCAGCATTTT. It is translated as CAWGTAYSNQPQHF. The chain links TRBV30 to TRBJ1-5, with D hard to call. CDR3 length: 14 residues. The V end lost 5 bases, the J end lost 0 bases, and 11 bases lay between the germline ends. The germline V gene encodes CDR1 GTSNPN and CDR2 SVGIG (reference sequence).

The chain uses TRBV19 and TRBJ2-3; 7 bases are a match to TRBD2. V gave up 3 bases and J gave up 14 bases; unmatched junction bases: 14. CDR1 is LNHDA and CDR2 is SQIVND in the germline V gene (reference sequence). This CDR3 is built from 14 residues. The CDR3 DNA follows: TGTGCCAGTAGTATTAGCCGGGAGGTGAATAAGTTGTATTTT. This sequence encodes CASSISREVNKLYF.

CDR3 in amino acids: CAWRGGRNEQFF. CDR3 in DNA: TGTGCCTGGAGGGGAGGCAGAAATGAGCAGTTCTTC. The chain is built from TRBV30 and TRBJ2-1; a weak D match, TRBD2 (6 bases). The length of the CDR3 is 12 residues. Germline CDR1 and CDR2: GTSNPN and SVGIG (reference sequence). Trimming stripped 3 bases from V and 7 bases from J, with 10 bases between.

The chain is built from TRBV7-2 and TRBJ2-7; 15 bases are a match to TRBD2. CDR1 SGHTA and CDR2 FQGNSA come from the germline V gene. The junction had 2 bases not matched to a gene; V was cut back by 1 base and J by 7 bases. This CDR3 region has 15 residues. CDR3 sequence (DNA): TGTGCCAGCAGCTTAGGGACTAGCGGGAGGGTTGAGCAGTACTTC. Translating gives CASSLGTSGRVEQYF.

The genes are TRBV2 and TRBJ2-7; the D gene is possibly TRBD2 (6 bases). The CDR3 runs 12 residues. V was pared by 7 bases and J by 7 bases, with 14 bases between. The germline V gene encodes CDR1 SNHLY and CDR2 FYNNEI. DNA for the CDR3: TGTGCCAGCAATGCGAGGGCGGGGGAGCAGTACTTC. Protein sequence: CASNARAGEQYF.

The chain links TRBV2 to TRBJ1-2; TRBD1 matches at 7 bases. J lost 1 base, V lost 3 bases, and 2 bases had no gene match. The CDR3 consists of 14 residues. CDR1 SNHLY and CDR2 FYNNEI come from the germline V gene. Here the CDR3 DNA reads TGTGCCAGCAGTGAGGCAGGGGGTAACTATGGCTACACCTTC. Protein: CASSEAGGNYGYTF.

This chain connects TRBV5-1 to TRBJ1-2; 8 bases are shared with TRBD1. The CDR3 loop spans 15 amino acids. V lost 2 bases and J lost 7; bases outside the gene matches: 10. Germline lookup yields CDR1 SGHRS and CDR2 YFSETQ. In nucleotides, the CDR3 is TGCGCCAGCAGCTTATCGTACCAGGGACAGGCTGGCTACACCTTC. Translation gives CASSLSYQGQAGYTF.

A remark on this clone: The germline gene is not matched at one end of the junction; a read error may be the cause. The chain is built from TRBV6-5 and TRBJ1-4; D not resolved. The germline CDR1 and CDR2 sequences are MNHEY and SVGAGI. This CDR3 region has 9 residues. This chain's CDR3 is CASRRSCIF. DNA for the CDR3: TGTGCCAGCAGGAGAAGTTGCATTTTT.

V is TRBV28 and J is TRBJ2-5; D gene uncertain. The better agreement between TRBJ2-7 and the DNA end casts doubt on the J call. This CDR3 is 12 amino acids long. The germline gives CDR1 MDHEN, CDR2 SYDVKM. The CDR3 is CASSLRVYEQYF. For the CDR3, the DNA is TGTGCCAGCAGTTTACGGGTCTACGAGCAGTACTTC.

The chain links TRBV10-2 to TRBJ2-2; 9 nucleotides match TRBD1. V lost 9 bases, J lost 4 bases, and 6 bases stayed unmatched. Germline CDR1 is WSHSY and CDR2 is SAAADI. The CDR3 is made up of 14 amino acids. CDR3 in DNA: TGCGCCAGACAGGGGGCGTCCGGCACCGGGGAGCTGTTTTTT. Its translation: CARQGASGTGELFF.

V and J are TRBV10-3 and TRBJ1-2; 10 nucleotides align to TRBD1. Germline CDR1 is ENHRY and CDR2 is SYGVKD. This CDR3 region has 15 residues. Trimming took 7 bases from V and 6 from J; bases not matched to a gene: 11. CDR3 nucleotides: TGTGCCATCAAAAAAGGGACAGGGGTGAAGGATGGCTACACCTTC. This codes for CAIKKGTGVKDGYTF.

This rearrangement joins TRBV6-6 to TRBJ1-3; D possibly corresponds to TRBD1 (5 bases). Germline V gene sequence: CDR1 MNHNY, CDR2 SVGAGI (reference sequence). The CDR3 sequence is 15 residues long. Trimming took 6 bases from V and 0 from J, leaving 12 bases between them. The CDR3 here is CASSPTGVSGNTIYF. CDR3 coding DNA: TGTGCCAGCAGCCCCACAGGTGTCTCTGGAAACACCATATATTTT.

Of note for this clone: Germline and junction disagree at one end, which may indicate a read error. Other nucleotide sequences from this sample produce the same CDR3. The rearrangement links TRBV13 to TRBJ1-4; D ambiguous. CDR3 length: 16 amino acids. Looked up from germline, CDR1 is PRHDT and CDR2 is FYEKMQ (reference sequence). CDR3 amino acids: CASRIRWRGSNEKLFF. As DNA, the CDR3 is TGTGCCAGCAGGATTAGGTGGCGCGGGAGCAATGAAAAACTATTTTTT.

The V gene is TRBV7-2, the J gene TRBJ2-3; D is perhaps TRBD1 (5 bases). Trimming pared 1 base from V and 0 bases from J, leaving 8 bases between. Germline assignment: CDR1 SGHTA and CDR2 FQGNSA. This CDR3 is 15 amino acids long. CDR3: CASSLVAGSTDTQYF. The CDR3 DNA reads TGTGCCAGCAGCTTAGTGGCAGGGAGCACAGATACGCAGTATTTT.

This clone appeared once. This chain joins TRBV6-1 and TRBJ2-7; D is perhaps TRBD1 (7 bases). The CDR3 runs 13 residues. Germline CDR1 reads MNHNS; CDR2 reads SASEGT. Trimming removed 6 bases at V and 3 bases at J, with 12 bases between. The CDR3 protein is CASRAGQHYEQYF. The CDR3 DNA is TGTGCCAGCAGGGCGGGACAGCACTACGAGCAGTACTTC.

The gene calls are TRBV6-5 and TRBJ1-4; TRBD1 matches at 9 bases. This CDR3 region has 15 residues. Germline values: CDR1 MNHEY, CDR2 SVGAGI. V was pared by 6 bases and J by 8 bases, with 10 bases of the junction left unmatched. CDR3 amino acids: CASSRDRVELEKLFF. CDR3 in DNA: TGTGCCAGCAGCAGGGACAGGGTCGAATTGGAAAAACTGTTTTTT.